The 21 T cell receptor beta chains reported below all come from one sample, sequenced in a study of cytomegalovirus exposure and HLA in healthy donors. 60 Vbeta and 13 Jbeta primers were used in PCR. Some clones are missing from TCRdb's copy, which holds only in-frame ones; the method was immunoSEQ multiplex PCR. The repertoire holds 80,000 to 100,000 clones, with roughly two thirds as singletons. The sample was PBMCs. The receptors were sampled from a man over 45 in good health and CMV-seronegative.

The chain links TRBV9 to TRBJ2-5, with 15 bases aligning to TRBD2. J lost 5 bases, V lost 0 bases, and 2 bases had no gene match. The length of the CDR3 is 16 residues. Germline V gene lookup returns CDR1 SGDLS and CDR2 YYNGEE. The CDR3 loop reads CASSVGTSGGAETQYF. CDR3 nucleotide sequence: TGTGCCAGCAGCGTAGGGACTAGCGGGGGGGCTGAGACCCAGTACTTC. Variable domain in full (rest from reference TRBV9 and TRBJ2-5): DSGVTQTPKHLITATGQRVTLRCSPRSGDLSVYWYQQSLDQGLQFLIQYYNGEERAKGNILERFSAQQFPDLHSELNLSSLELGDSALYFCASSVGTSGGAETQYFGPGTRLLVL.

The chain joins TRBV27 to TRBJ2-3; D might be TRBD2 (6 bases). CDR3 length equals 15 residues. Germline CDR1 reads MNHEY; CDR2 reads SMNVEV (reference sequence). V was cut by 2 bases and J by 4 bases, with 13 bases left in between. CDR3 in amino acids: CASSLVGGYADTQYF. The DNA for the CDR3 is TGTGCCAGCAGTTTAGTTGGAGGGTACGCAGATACGCAGTATTTT.

The chain couples TRBV28 to TRBJ2-7; a possible D gene is TRBD2 (5 bases). Germline V CDR1 and CDR2: MDHEN, SYDVKM. This CDR3 has 15 residues. With 5 bases removed from V and 0 bases from J, the gap between germline ends came to 14 bases. As DNA, the CDR3 is TGTGCCAGCAGTCCTAGGAGGCGTACCTCCTACGAGCAGTACTTC. Translating it yields CASSPRRRTSYEQYF. Full variable domain (outside the CDR3, taken from reference TRBV28 and TRBJ2-7): DVKVTQSSRYLVKRTGEKVFLECVQDMDHENMFWYRQDPGLGLRLIYFSYDVKMKEKGDIPEGYSVSREKKERFSLILESASTNQTSMYLCASSPRRRTSYEQYFGPGTRLTVT.

This clone was seen a few times. This sequence joins TRBV5-1 and TRBJ2-3, with D possibly TRBD2 on 6 matching bases. Trimming pared 3 bases from V and 5 bases from J, leaving 10 bases between. This CDR3 has 13 amino acids. Looked up from germline, CDR1 is SGHRS and CDR2 is YFSETQ. This CDR3 is CASSWGTEDTQYF. The CDR3 coding sequence is TGCGCCAGCAGCTGGGGGACTGAAGATACGCAGTATTTT.

The V and J genes are TRBV18 and TRBJ2-7; 7 nucleotides line up with TRBD1. Trimming removed 4 bases from V and 0 bases from J; junction bases left unmatched: 6. This CDR3 has 15 amino acids. Germline V gene sequence: CDR1 KGHSH, CDR2 LQKENI. CDR3 loop: CASSRAGTVSYEQYF. In DNA, the CDR3 is TGTGCCAGCTCACGAGCCGGGACAGTCTCCTACGAGCAGTACTTC. The complete variable domain, with remaining parts taken from reference TRBV18 and TRBJ2-7, reads NAGVMQNPRHLVRRRGQEARLRCSPMKGHSHVYWYRQLPEEGLKFMVYLQKENIIDESGMPKERFSAEFPKEGPSILRIQQVVRGDSAAYFCASSRAGTVSYEQYFGPGTRLTVT.

This clone was counted a few times. The genes are TRBV4-1 and TRBJ2-5; 11 nucleotides align to TRBD2. Germline V gene data show CDR1 as MGHRA and CDR2 as YSYEKL. V was clipped by 3 bases and J by 2 bases; unmatched bases: 8. The CDR3 loop spans 17 amino acids. CDR3 sequence reads: CASSQPTSGRRQETQYF. The CDR3 bases are TGCGCCAGCAGCCAGCCTACTAGCGGGAGAAGACAAGAGACCCAGTACTTC.

The V gene is TRBV5-4, the J gene TRBJ2-2; TRBD2 agrees at 10 bases. Germline assignment: CDR1 SGHNT and CDR2 YYREEE (reference sequence). J lost 5 bases, V lost 4 bases, and 8 bases had no gene match. The CDR3 consists of 16 residues. The CDR3 bases are TGTGCCAGCAGCCGCCTAGCGGGAGTCTCAACCGGGGAGCTGTTTTTT. Its protein product is CASSRLAGVSTGELFF.

This clone came up a few times. A junction end diverges from the germline sequence, so it may reflect a read error. The chain combines TRBV6-5 with TRBJ1-2; the match to TRBD1 covers 7 bases. The CDR3 length is 14 residues. Germline V CDR1 and CDR2: MNHEY, SVGAGI. The CDR3 bases are TGTGCCAGCAGCCCGACTTCGCCGGGACAGTTTATTAGGTTC. This encodes CASSPTSPGQFIRF.

This clone was seen more than once but under ten times. This rearrangement joins TRBV19 to TRBJ2-5, with D uncertain. There are 13 residues in the CDR3. V lost 3 bases, J lost 5 bases, and 10 bases lay in between. Germline V gene data show CDR1 as LNHDA and CDR2 as SQIVND (reference sequence). CDR3 sequence (DNA): TGTGCCAGTAGTATTGTCGAGAGGGAGACCCAGTACTTC. Protein sequence: CASSIVERETQYF.

The rearrangement joins TRBV6-5 to TRBJ1-3; the match to TRBD1 covers 7 bases. J gave up 3 bases and V 6 bases, and 8 bases lay outside the gene matches. The V gene's germline CDR1 is MNHEY and CDR2 SVGAGI. This CDR3 spans 15 amino acids. The chain's CDR3 is CASSRGQAGGNTIYF. The CDR3 DNA reads TGTGCCAGCAGCCGTGGACAGGCTGGTGGAAACACCATATATTTT.

This chain connects TRBV6-6 to TRBJ2-7; 9 bases are a match to TRBD2. In germline, CDR1 is MNHNY, CDR2 SVGAGI (reference sequence). The V and J ends lost 9 bases and 0 bases, in that order; junction bases with no gene match: 9. The length of the CDR3 is 15 residues. CDR3 nucleotides: TGTGCCAGTGCCCTGCTTAGCGGGGGCTCCTACGAGCAGTACTTC. It translates to CASALLSGGSYEQYF.

The V and J genes are TRBV2 and TRBJ2-5; the match to TRBD1 covers 10 bases. TRBJ2-7 matches the DNA end more closely, so the J call is doubtful. CDR3 length: 14 amino acids. Germline V CDR1 and CDR2: SNHLY, FYNNEI. CDR3 bases: TGTGCCAGCACGGATCCGGGACAGGGGAACGAGCAGTACTTC. Translated, it gives CASTDPGQGNEQYF.

The rearrangement uses TRBV2 and TRBJ1-1; D is uncertain. Germline V gene data show CDR1 as SNHLY and CDR2 as FYNNEI. This CDR3 is 14 amino acids long. The V end lost 3 bases, the J end lost 2 bases, and 10 bases lay between the germline ends. CDR3 protein: CASSEAALNTEAFF. The CDR3 DNA sequence: TGTGCCAGCAGTGAGGCAGCGCTAAACACTGAAGCTTTCTTT.

The chain carries TRBV18 and TRBJ2-7; 7 bases fit TRBD1. The J segment lost 0 bases and the V segment lost 3 bases, leaving 2 bases of the junction unmatched. CDR1 is KGHSH and CDR2 is LQKENI in the germline V gene. The CDR3 is made up of 14 amino acids. In DNA form, the CDR3 reads TGTGCCAGCTCACCGGGGACAGCCTCCTACGAGCAGTACTTC. Protein product: CASSPGTASYEQYF.

As for this clone: This same CDR3 is encoded by further DNA sequences in the sample. The chain is built from TRBV9 and TRBJ1-1; no clear D gene. The CDR3 is 15 amino acids. Per the germline V gene, CDR1 is SGDLS and CDR2 is YYNGEE. The V gene lost 4 bases and the J gene lost 2 bases, with 15 bases spanning the gap. CDR3 residues: CASSPQGRANTEAFF. The DNA of the CDR3 is TGTGCCAGCAGCCCCCAAGGGCGGGCTAACACTGAAGCTTTCTTT. The entire variable domain, with the rest obtained from reference TRBV9 and TRBJ1-1, is as follows: DSGVTQTPKHLITATGQRVTLRCSPRSGDLSVYWYQQSLDQGLQFLIQYYNGEERAKGNILERFSAQQFPDLHSELNLSSLELGDSALYFCASSPQGRANTEAFFGQGTRLTVV.

V gene TRBV14 combines with J gene TRBJ2-1, with 10 nucleotides matching TRBD2. Germline CDR1 SGHDN, CDR2 FVKESK. After removal of 0 bases from V and 7 bases from J, the junction contained 6 bases not matched to a gene. The CDR3 is 16 amino acids. The CDR3 sequence: CASSQDVLAGLNEQFF. CDR3 bases: TGTGCCAGCAGCCAAGACGTACTAGCGGGGTTAAATGAGCAGTTCTTC.

The gene calls are TRBV6-1 and TRBJ2-7; TRBD1 matches at 9 bases. The germline V gene has CDR1 MNHNS and CDR2 SASEGT. With 10 bases clipped from V and 2 bases from J, the junction kept 6 bases outside the gene matches. The CDR3 runs to 13 residues. The CDR3 sequence is CATRQGVPYEQYF. The CDR3 DNA follows: TGTGCCACCAGACAGGGGGTTCCCTACGAGCAGTACTTC.

This clone turned up a few times. The V and J genes are TRBV30 and TRBJ2-2, with 8 bases identical to TRBD2. The CDR3 is 13 residues long. The ends lost 2 bases at V and 8 bases at J; junction bases unmatched: 4. In germline, CDR1 is GTSNPN, CDR2 SVGIG (reference sequence). The CDR3 here is CAWSPASGGELFF. For the CDR3, the DNA is TGTGCCTGGAGTCCGGCTAGCGGGGGGGAGCTGTTTTTT.

The rearrangement uses TRBV27 and TRBJ2-3; possible D gene TRBD1, 6 bases. V lost 6 bases to trimming and J lost 2 bases, with 21 bases between them. CDR3 length equals 17 residues. The germline CDR1 and CDR2 sequences are MNHEY and SMNVEV (reference sequence). The CDR3 coding sequence is TGTGCCAGCAGATCGGACAGTCTCTCACTTTTCACAGATACGCAGTATTTT. Encoded protein: CASRSDSLSLFTDTQYF.

The V call is TRBV7-2, the J call TRBJ1-1; D remains ambiguous. This CDR3 comprises 11 residues. V was cut by 5 bases and J by 6 bases, with 7 bases left in between. Germline values: CDR1 SGHTA, CDR2 FQGNSA. Written as DNA, the CDR3 is TGTGCCAGCAGCCAAAATTCTGAAGCTTTCTTT. It specifies CASSQNSEAFF.

The CDR3 sequence is CASSYPRQGANYGYTF. The CDR3 coding sequence is TGTGCCAGCAGTTACCCGAGACAGGGGGCGAACTATGGCTACACCTTC. This chain links TRBV6-6 with TRBJ1-2; 10 bases match TRBD1. Germline assignment: CDR1 MNHNY and CDR2 SVGAGI (reference sequence). V was pared by 2 bases and J by 2 bases, with 5 bases of the junction left unmatched. The CDR3 totals 16 residues.